The T cell receptor (beta chain) under discussion was sequenced for a study of shared clonotypes between healthy human individuals. Sequenced by immunoSEQ multiplex PCR; TCRdb stores in-frame clones only, minus some. The sample lists some 2 million clones, 85% to 95% occurring once. Naivety among CD8 cells was defined by CD45RO negativity and positive CCR7 selection, thereby excluding terminally differentiated effector memory CD45RA+ cells. V shed 6 bases and J 5 bases; nucleotides not matched to a gene: 9. This CDR3 has 15 amino acids. Germline CDR1 reads MDHEN; CDR2 reads SYDVKM. The chain links TRBV28 to TRBJ2-7; 11 nucleotides line up with TRBD2. This clonotype originated in a man between 18 and 29 years old in good health. Material for sequencing was naive CD8+ T cells sorted from blood. In nucleotides, the CDR3 is TGTGCCAGCAGCCCTAGCGGGAGGAATTACGACGAGCAGTACTTC. It codes for CASSPSGRNYDEQYF.